Below are 29 T cell receptor beta chains sequenced from a single sample in a study of CD8 T cells in ankylosing spondylitis. TCRdb independently ran MiXCR on the 5' RACE reads; one entry per CDR3 protein. The repertoire holds 150,000 to 200,000 distinct CDR3 sequences, 9.5% to 13% seen once, with roughly 28% in the top ten. Sequencing was done on a sample of blood, either unsorted or a sorted T cell fraction (not recorded which). These receptors all stem from a male donor with ankylosing spondylitis or in good health (not recorded which).

This clonotype was seen repeatedly, ten times or more. The chain combines TRBV20-1 with TRBJ2-1; D is unclear. Trimming cost V 5 bases and J 9 bases, with 14 bases left between them. CDR3 length: 12 residues. Germline loops: CDR1 DFQATT, CDR2 SNEGSKA (reference sequence). CDR3: CSAGIIFSEQFF. The CDR3, as DNA: TGCAGTGCTGGGATAATATTTAGTGAGCAGTTCTTC.

This clonotype was observed a handful of times. The CDR3 spells CATSAATGGDGQQYF. CDR3 in DNA: TGTGCCACCAGTGCTGCGACAGGGGGAGATGGGCAGCAGTACTTC. This rearrangement joins TRBV24-1 to TRBJ2-7; 9 positions match TRBD1. The CDR3 contains 15 residues. Per the germline V gene, CDR1 is KGHDR and CDR2 is SFDVKD. With 5 bases clipped from V and 8 bases from J, the junction kept 12 bases outside the gene matches.

This clonotype was counted between two and nine times. The chain has TRBV11-2 and TRBJ2-3; TRBD2 matches 7 bases. There are 16 residues in the CDR3. Germline V gene data show CDR1 as SGHAT and CDR2 as FQNNGV. Unmatched junction bases numbered 9, after V lost 2 bases and J lost 4 bases. CDR3 sequence: CASSLPSGTGADTQYF. In DNA, the CDR3 is TGTGCCAGCAGCTTACCCAGCGGGACGGGAGCAGATACGCAGTATTTT.

This chain links TRBV5-1 with TRBJ2-5, with 8 bases fitting TRBD2. V gave up 4 bases and J gave up 5 bases; unmatched junction bases: 13. CDR1 and CDR2 from the germline V gene are SGHRS and YFSETQ. There are 16 residues in the CDR3. The CDR3 DNA is TGCGCCAGCAGCCCAGGACTAGCTACCCTCGGGGAGACCCAGTACTTC. Translation: CASSPGLATLGETQYF.

The sample holds many counts of this clonotype. V is TRBV20-1 and J is TRBJ2-7, with 7 bases lining up with TRBD1. CDR1 DFQATT and CDR2 SNEGSKA come from the germline V gene (reference sequence). The CDR3 length is 13 residues. Losses at the gene ends were 6 bases for V and 7 bases for J; bases not matched to a gene: 12. The CDR3 coding sequence is TGCAGTGCCAGACAGGGCCTTTATATAGAGCAGTACTTC. Its protein product is CSARQGLYIEQYF.

This clonotype has a count of ten or more. This chain joins TRBV29-1 and TRBJ1-2; 9 bases align to TRBD1. The CDR3 totals 11 residues. V shed 7 bases and J 6 bases; nucleotides not matched to a gene: 3. Per the germline V gene, CDR1 is SQVTM and CDR2 is ANQGSEA. In nucleotides, the CDR3 is TGCAGCGGGGACAGGGAAAATGGCTACACCTTC. This gives the protein CSGDRENGYTF.

Only a few counts were recorded for this clonotype. The V call is TRBV20-1, the J call TRBJ1-2; the D gene is possibly TRBD1 (6 bases). The ends were cut back, 6 bases at V and 3 bases at J, with 20 bases in the middle. The CDR3 has 15 residues. CDR1 is DFQATT, CDR2 SNEGSKA, per germline (reference sequence). In DNA form, the CDR3 reads TGCAGTGCCAAGGACAGTTCCCTTCCGGACTATGGCTACACCTTC. Protein product: CSAKDSSLPDYGYTF.

This clonotype was found many times. J is TRBJ2-7 and V is TRBV4-1, with 11 bases identical to TRBD2. V was clipped by 4 bases and J by 0 bases; unmatched bases: 5. Germline CDR1 MGHRA, CDR2 YSYEKL. This CDR3 region has 16 residues. Here the CDR3 DNA reads TGCGCCAGCAGCCCTACTAGCGGGAGAGGCTCCTACGAGCAGTACTTC. Translation: CASSPTSGRGSYEQYF.

Ten or more counts support this clonotype. V is TRBV12-3 or TRBV12-4 and J is TRBJ2-7, with D possibly matching TRBD2 (6 bases). V lost 7 bases, J lost 6 bases, and 19 bases lay in between. The CDR3 has 14 amino acids. Here the CDR3 DNA reads TGTGCCAGCACCCGGTGGACACCCGGGGGCGAGCAGTACTTC. Its protein is CASTRWTPGGEQYF.

This clonotype was seen repeatedly, ten times or more. The chain has TRBV3-1 and TRBJ1-2, with 7 positions matching TRBD1. Looked up from germline, CDR1 is LGHDT and CDR2 is YNNKEL (reference sequence). Trimming took 6 bases from V and 5 from J; bases not matched to a gene: 9. The CDR3 is 14 residues long. The CDR3 DNA sequence: TGTGCCAGCAGTCCTGGACAGGCAAGTTATGGCTACACCTTC. Amino acids: CASSPGQASYGYTF.

Note on this clonotype: This may be a read error, as it is one base from a much larger clone. This rearrangement joins TRBV6-2 or TRBV6-3 to TRBJ2-3; 9 bases are shared with TRBD2. V lost 6 bases and J lost 1; bases outside the gene matches: 8. The CDR3 runs 16 residues. Germline values: CDR1 MNHEY, CDR2 SVGEGT. CDR3 bases: TGTGCCAGCAGCCCTCACAGGACTAGCGGCACAGATACGCAGTATTTT. Protein sequence: CASSPHRTSGTDTQYF.

The chain recombines TRBV5-1 with TRBJ1-2; maybe TRBD1 (6 bases). CDR1 SGHRS and CDR2 YFSETQ come from the germline V gene. Trimming left V 3 bases short and J 5 bases short, with 17 bases between. This CDR3 is built from 15 residues. For the CDR3, the DNA is TGCGCCAGCAGCTCGGGGGACATTGTTGGATATGGCTACACCTTC. Translation gives CASSSGDIVGYGYTF.

In this sample, this clonotype turned up many times. V gene TRBV12-3 or TRBV12-4 combines with J gene TRBJ2-3, with D perhaps matching TRBD2 (6 bases). V lost 6 bases and J lost 4, with 17 bases in between. The CDR3 is 15 amino acids. CDR3 nucleotide sequence: TGTGCCAGCAGCATCGCGCGACTAGGCGCAGATACGCAGTATTTT. It codes for CASSIARLGADTQYF.

This clonotype showed up many times. The V and J genes are TRBV4-1 and TRBJ1-2; D is undetermined. Trimming took off 0 bases at V and 8 bases at J, with 16 bases between the two ends. The CDR3 runs to 15 residues. The germline V gene has CDR1 MGHRA and CDR2 YSYEKL. The DNA of the CDR3 is TGCGCCAGCAGCCAAGAGACCGGTGGTGTGTGGGGCTACACCTTC. As protein: CASSQETGGVWGYTF.

Many counts were recorded for this clonotype. The chain is built from TRBV4-3 and TRBJ2-1; D is ambiguous. The germline CDR1 and CDR2 sequences are LGHNA and YSLEER. The CDR3 contains 13 residues. V lost 4 bases, J lost 6 bases, and 10 bases lay in between. CDR3 sequence (DNA): TGCGCCAGCAGCCCCTCTGAGGTCAATGAGCAGTTCTTC. The encoded protein is CASSPSEVNEQFF.

This clonotype appeared many times. The J gene is TRBJ2-1, the V gene TRBV3-1; D may match TRBD1 or TRBD2 (6 bases each). The CDR3 runs 14 residues. The germline CDR1 and CDR2 sequences are LGHDT and YNNKEL (reference sequence). The V end was cut by 4 bases, the J end by 9 bases, with 16 bases between. CDR3 sequence reads: CASSPQGSGREQFF. CDR3 DNA sequence: TGTGCCAGCAGCCCACAGGGTAGCGGCCGTGAGCAGTTCTTC.

This clonotype was counted ten times or more. The chain recombines TRBV3-1 with TRBJ2-5; maybe TRBD2 (5 bases). V lost 3 bases to trimming and J lost 5 bases, with 7 bases between them. The germline gives CDR1 LGHDT, CDR2 YNNKEL (reference sequence). This CDR3 contains 12 residues. For the CDR3, the DNA is TGTGCCAGCAGCCAGCGAGGGGAGACCCAGTACTTC. Its protein product is CASSQRGETQYF.

Ten or more counts support this clonotype. This chain joins TRBV12-3 or TRBV12-4 and TRBJ2-2; D might be TRBD2 (6 bases). Trimming shortened V by 10 bases and J by 4 bases, and 16 bases separated the two germline ends. The CDR3 is 14 amino acids. CDR3 nucleotide sequence: TGTGCCACCCAACTTTTGGGAGGCACCGGGGAGCTGTTTTTT. Its protein is CATQLLGGTGELFF.

V gene TRBV19 combines with J gene TRBJ2-5; possibly TRBD2 for D (6 bases). The CDR3 has 13 amino acids. Trimming took off 5 bases at V and 5 bases at J, with 12 bases between the two ends. Germline loops: CDR1 LNHDA, CDR2 SQIVND (reference sequence). The CDR3 DNA follows: TGTGCCAGTAGTCCGGGACTGAGTGAGACCCAGTACTTC. This sequence encodes CASSPGLSETQYF.

The sample holds many counts of this clonotype. The chain joins TRBV10-2 to TRBJ1-1; weak D call: TRBD1 (5 bases). There are 14 residues in the CDR3. Germline V gives CDR1 WSHSY, CDR2 SAAADI. Trimming took off 8 bases at V and 11 bases at J, with 24 bases between the two ends. CDR3 nucleotide sequence: TGCGCCAGCGGGAGCAGGGAGCTCGGTGGGGAGGCTTTCTTT. Translated: CASGSRELGGEAFF.

This clonotype has at least ten counts. This sequence joins TRBV4-1 and TRBJ1-2; D is undetermined. The CDR3 is made up of 14 amino acids. In germline, CDR1 is MGHRA, CDR2 YSYEKL. The V end was cut by 3 bases, the J end by 5 bases, with 13 bases between. The CDR3 DNA is TGCGCCAGCAGCCAGGTCTCTTACAATTATGGCTACACCTTC. It is translated as CASSQVSYNYGYTF.

The sample holds many counts of this clonotype. The V call is TRBV5-1, the J call TRBJ2-5, with TRBD1 matching 8 bases. The CDR3 runs to 15 residues. Trimming took 5 bases from V and 3 from J; bases not matched to a gene: 9. Germline V CDR1 and CDR2: SGHRS, YFSETQ. CDR3 sequence reads: CASRDLTGGEETQYF. The CDR3, as DNA: TGCGCCAGCAGGGATTTAACAGGGGGAGAAGAGACCCAGTACTTC.

The chain links TRBV27 to TRBJ1-2; D is possibly TRBD1 (5 bases). The germline V gene has CDR1 MNHEY and CDR2 SMNVEV (reference sequence). The V end lost 6 bases, the J end lost 11 bases, and 16 bases lay between the germline ends. The CDR3 is 12 residues long. For the CDR3, the DNA is TGTGCCAGCAGGCGGGGGAACGGGCAGTACACCTTC. This sequence encodes CASRRGNGQYTF.

The J gene is TRBJ2-2, the V gene TRBV5-4; a possible D gene is TRBD2 (6 bases). This CDR3 region has 16 residues. Germline V gene lookup returns CDR1 SGHNT and CDR2 YYREEE (reference sequence). Trimming stripped 0 bases from V and 1 base from J, with 10 bases between. CDR3 sequence reads: CASSLALAKNTGELFF. The DNA for the CDR3 is TGTGCCAGCAGCTTGGCCCTAGCGAAGAACACCGGGGAGCTGTTTTTT.

This clonotype was counted ten times or more. CDR3 nucleotide sequence: TGTGCCAGCAGTTTTCGCCAGGGCTCCTATAATTCACCCCTCCACTTT. Amino acids: CASSFRQGSYNSPLHF. The chain employs TRBV27 and TRBJ1-6; D is perhaps TRBD1 (5 bases). Looked up from germline, CDR1 is MNHEY and CDR2 is SMNVEV (reference sequence). V lost 3 bases, J lost 0 bases, and 9 bases lay in between. The CDR3 runs to 16 residues.

This clonotype has at least ten counts. The J gene is TRBJ2-7, the V gene TRBV5-5, with 7 bases lining up with TRBD2. Germline V CDR1 and CDR2: SGHKS, YYEKEE (reference sequence). The CDR3 is 15 residues long. Trimming removed 0 bases from V and 4 bases from J; junction bases left unmatched: 7. CDR3 nucleotide sequence: TGTGCCAGCAGCTTGGTCGGGGGAGGGAGGTACGAGCAGTACTTC. It yields the protein CASSLVGGGRYEQYF.

This clonotype has only one observation. The V gene is TRBV7-9, the J gene TRBJ2-2; D not certain. CDR1 and CDR2 from the germline V gene are SEHNR and FQNEAQ (reference sequence). Deletions cut 1 base from V and 6 bases from J, with 6 bases between. CDR3 size: 13 residues. CDR3 sequence (DNA): TGTGCCAGCAGCTTAGGGCCCGCCGGGGAGCTGTTTTTT. This codes for CASSLGPAGELFF. Variable domain in full (rest from reference TRBV7-9 and TRBJ2-2): DTGVSQNPRHKITKRGQNVTFRCDPISEHNRLYWYRQTLGQGPEFLTYFQNEAQLEKSRLLSDRFSAERPKGSFSTLEIQRTEQGDSAMYLCASSLGPAGELFFGEGSRLTVL.

The gene calls are TRBV10-1 and TRBJ2-3; TRBD1 is a possible D gene (5 bases). The V end was cut by 3 bases, the J end by 2 bases, with 12 bases between. Per the germline V gene, CDR1 is WNHNN and CDR2 is SYGVQD (reference sequence). This CDR3 region has 15 residues. The CDR3 nucleotides are TGCGCCAGCAGTGAAACGGACACTTACACAGATACGCAGTATTTT. This codes for CASSETDTYTDTQYF.

The table lists this clonotype with many counts. Germline is not matched at one junction end, which may reflect a read error. The chain joins TRBV12-3 or TRBV12-4 to TRBJ2-4, with 10 bases aligning to TRBD2. The CDR3 length is 17 residues. The CDR3 here is CASSLAGEGRTKNIQYF. DNA for the CDR3: TGTGCCAGCAGTCTAGCGGGAGAAGGGAGGACCAAAAACATTCAGTACTTC.